Here is one T cell receptor beta chain with its context. This sample is part of a study of cytomegalovirus exposure and HLA in healthy donors. The CDR3 covers 14 residues. The V gene's germline CDR1 is MGHDK and CDR2 SYGVNS. The ends were cut back, 6 bases at V and 0 bases at J, with 8 bases in the middle. Libraries were prepared by immunoSEQ multiplex PCR; TCRdb keeps only in-frame clonotypes and omits some of them. The sample consists of a few hundred thousand clones, around four fifths of them appearing once. The rearrangement links TRBV25-1 to TRBJ2-2; TRBD1 is a possible D gene (6 bases). This clonotype originated in a woman in her 30s in good health and CMV-seropositive. Sequencing input: PBMCs. The CDR3 bases are TGTGCCAGCAGGGGGGCAGCGAACACCGGGGAGCTGTTTTTT. This encodes CASRGAANTGELFF.